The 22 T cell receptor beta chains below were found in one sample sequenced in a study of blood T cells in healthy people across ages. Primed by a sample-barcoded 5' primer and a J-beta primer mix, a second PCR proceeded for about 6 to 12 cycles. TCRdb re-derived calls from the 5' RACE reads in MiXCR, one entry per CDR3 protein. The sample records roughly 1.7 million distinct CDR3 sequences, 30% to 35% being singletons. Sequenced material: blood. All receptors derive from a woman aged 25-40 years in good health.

CDR3 residues: CASSESWAPSYNEQFF. CDR3 sequence (DNA): TGTGCCAGCAGTGAATCGTGGGCTCCCTCCTACAATGAGCAGTTCTTC. The chain carries TRBV6-1 and TRBJ2-1; no definite D call. Looked up from germline, CDR1 is MNHNS and CDR2 is SASEGT. Trimming left V 2 bases short and J 0 bases short, with 11 bases between. This CDR3 region has 16 residues.

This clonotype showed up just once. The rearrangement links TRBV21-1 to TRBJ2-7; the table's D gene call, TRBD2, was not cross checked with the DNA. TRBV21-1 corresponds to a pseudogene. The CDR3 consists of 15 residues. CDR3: CASSRRLAEAYEQYF. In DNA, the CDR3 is TGTGCCAGCAGCCGACGACTAGCGGAGGCCTACGAGCAGTACTTC.

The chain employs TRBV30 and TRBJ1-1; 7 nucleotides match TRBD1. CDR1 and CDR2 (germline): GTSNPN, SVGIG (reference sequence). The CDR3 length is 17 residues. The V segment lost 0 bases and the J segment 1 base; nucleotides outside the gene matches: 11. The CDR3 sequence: CAWSVSISDRANTEAFF. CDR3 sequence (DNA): TGTGCCTGGAGTGTAAGCATCTCCGACAGGGCGAACACTGAAGCTTTCTTT.

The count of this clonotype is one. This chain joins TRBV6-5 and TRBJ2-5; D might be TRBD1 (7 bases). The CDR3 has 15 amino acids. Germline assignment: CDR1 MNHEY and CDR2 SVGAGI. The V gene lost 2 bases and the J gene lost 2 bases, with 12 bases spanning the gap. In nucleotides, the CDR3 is TGTGCCAGCAGTTACAGGGGGGACAGTCAAGAGACCCAGTACTTC. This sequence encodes CASSYRGDSQETQYF.

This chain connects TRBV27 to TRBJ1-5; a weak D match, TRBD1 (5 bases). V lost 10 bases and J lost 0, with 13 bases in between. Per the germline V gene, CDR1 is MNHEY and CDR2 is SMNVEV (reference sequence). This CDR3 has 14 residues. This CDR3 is CATKSRGSNQPQHF. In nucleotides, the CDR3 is TGTGCCACCAAGTCGAGGGGTAGCAATCAGCCCCAGCATTTT.

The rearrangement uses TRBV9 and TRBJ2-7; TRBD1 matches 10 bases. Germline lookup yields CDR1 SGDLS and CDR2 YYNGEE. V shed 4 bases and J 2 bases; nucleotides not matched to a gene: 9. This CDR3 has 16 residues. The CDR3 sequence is CASSPQPGTGAYEQYF. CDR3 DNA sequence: TGTGCCAGCAGCCCCCAGCCCGGGACAGGGGCCTACGAGCAGTACTTC.

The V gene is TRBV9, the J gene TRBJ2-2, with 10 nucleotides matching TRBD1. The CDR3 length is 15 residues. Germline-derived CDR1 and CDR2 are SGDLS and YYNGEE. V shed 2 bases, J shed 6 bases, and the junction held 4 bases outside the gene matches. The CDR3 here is CASSVGTGVAGELFF. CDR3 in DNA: TGTGCCAGCAGCGTCGGGACAGGGGTAGCCGGGGAGCTGTTTTTT.

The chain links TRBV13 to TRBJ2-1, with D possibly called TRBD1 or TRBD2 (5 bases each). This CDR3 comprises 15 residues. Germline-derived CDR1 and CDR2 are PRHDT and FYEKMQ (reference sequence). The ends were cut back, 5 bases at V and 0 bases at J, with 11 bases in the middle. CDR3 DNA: TGTGCCAGCAGCCGGGACCCCGGCTCCTACAATGAGCAGTTCTTC. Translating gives CASSRDPGSYNEQFF.

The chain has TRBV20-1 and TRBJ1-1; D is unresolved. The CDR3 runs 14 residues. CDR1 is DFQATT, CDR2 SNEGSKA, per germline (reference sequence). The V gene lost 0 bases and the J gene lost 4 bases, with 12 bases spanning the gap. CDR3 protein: CSAREPHGITEAFF. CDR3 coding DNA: TGCAGTGCTAGAGAGCCCCACGGGATCACTGAAGCTTTCTTT.

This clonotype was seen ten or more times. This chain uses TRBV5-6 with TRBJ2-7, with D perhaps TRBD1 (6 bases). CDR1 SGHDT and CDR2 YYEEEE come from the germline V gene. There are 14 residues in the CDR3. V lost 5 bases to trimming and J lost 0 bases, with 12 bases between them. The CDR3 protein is CASSSGTRSYEQYF. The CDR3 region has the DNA TGTGCCAGCAGTTCCGGGACACGCTCCTACGAGCAGTACTTC.

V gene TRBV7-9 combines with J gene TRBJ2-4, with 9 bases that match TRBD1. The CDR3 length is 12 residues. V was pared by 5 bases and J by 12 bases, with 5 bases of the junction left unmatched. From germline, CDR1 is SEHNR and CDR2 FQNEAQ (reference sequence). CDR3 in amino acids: CASSATGGPQYF. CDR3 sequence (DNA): TGTGCCAGCAGCGCAACAGGGGGCCCTCAGTACTTC.

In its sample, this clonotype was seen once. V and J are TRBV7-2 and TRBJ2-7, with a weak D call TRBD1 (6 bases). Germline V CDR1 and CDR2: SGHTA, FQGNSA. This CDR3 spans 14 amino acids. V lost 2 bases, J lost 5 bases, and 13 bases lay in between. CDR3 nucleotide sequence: TGTGCCAGCAGCTTATCTGCCAGGGGACACGAGCAGTACTTC. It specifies CASSLSARGHEQYF.

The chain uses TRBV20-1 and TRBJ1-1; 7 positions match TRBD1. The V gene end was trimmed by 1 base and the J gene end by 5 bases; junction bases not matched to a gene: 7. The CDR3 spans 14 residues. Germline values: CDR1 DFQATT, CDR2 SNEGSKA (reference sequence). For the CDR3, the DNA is TGCAGTGCTAGAGCCCGGACAGGAAGAACTGAAGCTTTCTTT. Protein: CSARARTGRTEAFF.

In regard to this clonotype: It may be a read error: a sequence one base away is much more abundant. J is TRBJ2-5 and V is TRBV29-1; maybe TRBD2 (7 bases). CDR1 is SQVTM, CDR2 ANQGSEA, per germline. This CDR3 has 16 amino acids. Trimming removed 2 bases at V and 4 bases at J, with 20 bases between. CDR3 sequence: CSVEKRGALPSETQYF. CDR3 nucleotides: TGCAGCGTTGAAAAACGGGGGGCACTGCCCTCAGAGACCCAGTACTTC.

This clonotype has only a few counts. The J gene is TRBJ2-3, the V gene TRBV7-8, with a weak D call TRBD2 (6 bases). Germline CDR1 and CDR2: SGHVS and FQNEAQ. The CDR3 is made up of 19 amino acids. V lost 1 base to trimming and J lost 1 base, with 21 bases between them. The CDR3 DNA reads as TGTGCCAGCAGCTTAGGTCGGGTTAGCGGCAGGATTCGCACAGATACGCAGTATTTT. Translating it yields CASSLGRVSGRIRTDTQYF.

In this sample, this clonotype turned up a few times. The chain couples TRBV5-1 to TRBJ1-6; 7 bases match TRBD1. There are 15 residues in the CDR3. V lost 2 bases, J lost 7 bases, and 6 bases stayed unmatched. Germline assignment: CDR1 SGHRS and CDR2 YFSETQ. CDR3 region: CASSLGTAENSPLHF. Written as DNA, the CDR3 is TGCGCCAGCAGCTTAGGGACAGCGGAAAATTCACCCCTCCACTTT.

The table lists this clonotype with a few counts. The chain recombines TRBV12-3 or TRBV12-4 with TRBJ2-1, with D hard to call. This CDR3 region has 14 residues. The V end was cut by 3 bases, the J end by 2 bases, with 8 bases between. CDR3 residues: CASSFLETYNEQFF. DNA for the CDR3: TGTGCCAGCAGTTTTCTAGAAACCTACAATGAGCAGTTCTTC.

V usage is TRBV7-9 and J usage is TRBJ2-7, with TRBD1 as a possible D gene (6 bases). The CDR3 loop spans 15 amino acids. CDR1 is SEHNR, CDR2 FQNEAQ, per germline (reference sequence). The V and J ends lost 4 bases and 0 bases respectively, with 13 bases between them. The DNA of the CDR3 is TGTGCCAGCAGCTCCGCAGGGGCTTCCTCCTACGAGCAGTACTTC. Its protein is CASSSAGASSYEQYF.

CDR3 residues: CASSLEGSPSSGANVLTF. The CDR3 DNA reads as TGCGCCAGCAGCTTGGAGGGCAGCCCTAGCTCTGGGGCCAACGTCCTGACTTTC. The genes are TRBV5-1 and TRBJ2-6, with D hard to call. Germline CDR1 SGHRS, CDR2 YFSETQ. V was shortened by 0 bases and J by 0 bases, with 13 bases between the two germline ends. The CDR3 runs 18 residues.

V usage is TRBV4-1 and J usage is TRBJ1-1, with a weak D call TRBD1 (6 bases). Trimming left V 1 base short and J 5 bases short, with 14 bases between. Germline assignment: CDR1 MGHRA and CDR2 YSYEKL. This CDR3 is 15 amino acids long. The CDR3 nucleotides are TGCGCCAGCAGCCAAGGTCAGGGGCGAATTACTGAAGCTTTCTTT. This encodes CASSQGQGRITEAFF.

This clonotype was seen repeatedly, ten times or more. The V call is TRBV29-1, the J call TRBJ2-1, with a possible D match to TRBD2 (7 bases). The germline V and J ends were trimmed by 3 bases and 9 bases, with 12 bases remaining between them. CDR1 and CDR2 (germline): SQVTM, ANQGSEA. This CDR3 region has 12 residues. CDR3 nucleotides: TGCAGCGTTGATGGGGCGGGGGCTGAGCAGTTCTTC. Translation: CSVDGAGAEQFF.

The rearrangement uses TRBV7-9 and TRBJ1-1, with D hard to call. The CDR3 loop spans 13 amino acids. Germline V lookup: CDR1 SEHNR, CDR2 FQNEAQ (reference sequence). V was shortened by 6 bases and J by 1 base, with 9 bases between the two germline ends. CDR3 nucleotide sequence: TGTGCCAGCAGGCCGCCGGCGAACACTGAAGCTTTCTTT. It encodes CASRPPANTEAFF.